The 2 T cell receptor beta chains presented below share a single source sample, sequenced in a study of blood T cell repertoires in COVID-19. Profiling relied on immunoSEQ multiplex PCR, and the TCRdb table lists in-frame clones only, not all of them. Seen here are 100,000 or so clones, roughly 77% observed once, and the top ten hold 20% to 25%. Sequencing was performed on peripheral blood. The receptor set was obtained from a human donor in a cohort sampled during active COVID-19.

The V and J genes are TRBV3-1 (or the pseudogene TRBV3-2) and TRBJ2-5; possible D gene TRBD1, 6 bases. The V end lost 1 base, the J end lost 5 bases, and 11 bases lay between the germline ends. CDR1 is LGHDT, CDR2 YNNKEL, per germline (reference sequence). This CDR3 is built from 14 residues. CDR3 region: CASSQAGGEETQYF. CDR3 bases: TGTGCCAGCAGCCAAGCTGGGGGCGAGGAGACCCAGTACTTC.

The CDR3 loop is CASSLPGLAGAFDTQYF. CDR3 DNA sequence: TGTGCCAGCAGCTTACCGGGACTAGCGGGAGCGTTCGATACGCAGTATTTT. The V call is TRBV7-9, the J call TRBJ2-3; TRBD2 matches 14 bases. CDR1 and CDR2 (germline): SEHNR, FQNEAQ (reference sequence). The CDR3 has 17 residues. V shed 2 bases, J shed 6 bases, and the junction held 7 bases outside the gene matches.